Only a few counts were recorded for the clone carrying this T cell receptor beta chain. Its antigen is unidentified. This record belongs to a study of T cells in Graves' hyperthyroidism and ophthalmopathy. V was trimmed by 6 bases and J by 1 base, leaving 13 bases between them. CDR1 is MDHEN and CDR2 is SYDVKM in the germline V gene. The CDR3 loop spans 14 amino acids. Researchers amplified the TCR beta CDR3 regions from RNA transcripts. The primer set for the first-round RT-PCR of the TCR CDR3 was HTBI. TCRdb reprocessed the multiplex PCR reads via MiXCR and lists one record per CDR3 protein. This sample has a few hundred thousand distinct CDR3 sequences; around 13% occur once, and the top ten carry approximately 5.7%. Broader study findings: Ophthalmopathy cases were set apart from stable hyperthyroidism by a 13 V-J model.

Diagnosis of hyperthyroidism was new in patients aged 18 to 65, and its duration was under 2 months. What was sequenced was blood. The TCR comes from a woman aged 30 to 39 with Graves' hyperthyroidism that later progressed to Graves' ophthalmopathy. The chain combines TRBV28 with TRBJ2-7, with a weak D call TRBD2 (6 bases). DNA of the CDR3: TGTGCCAGCAGCCCCTACCGGGGGTCCTACGAGCAGTACTTC. This codes for CASSPYRGSYEQYF.